These T cell receptor beta chains were read from a single sample in a study of T cell repertoires in cytomegalovirus infection. Their antigens are not known. In TCRdb, the reads were re-called with MiXCR into one record per CDR3 protein. The sample records some 30,000 distinct CDR3 sequences, around 19% being singletons. The starting material was CD8+ T cells from cultured PBMCs, obtained from culture after CMV antigen stimulation. These receptors all come from a human donor in good health (CMV status not recorded). Some clones in this sample may be carry-over from other donors' samples. Both conserved end residues are part of each CDR3. D genes are given only for firm matches. Expanded clones are given a class, and other clones once, few, many or no size at all.

length: 14
V: TRBV11-2
size: few
D: NA
J: TRBJ2-1
DNA: TGTGCCAGCAGCTTAGACCGGTGGGGGAATGAGCAGTTCTTC
CDR3: CASSLDRWGNEQFF

length: 12
V: TRBV11-1
size: NA
D: NA
J: TRBJ1-1
DNA: TGTGCCAGCAGCTTAGCTACCACTGAAGCTTTCTTT
CDR3: CASSLATTEAFF

length: 13
V: TRBV7-8
size: few
D: NA
J: TRBJ2-3
DNA: TGTGCCAGCAGCTTAGGGAGCCCAGATACGCAGTATTTT
CDR3: CASSLGSPDTQYF

length: 17
V: TRBV12-3/TRBV12-4
size: NA
D: NA
J: TRBJ2-3
DNA: TGTGCCAGCAGCTCCCGCACAGGTCCCAAGGGGCCAGATACGCAGTATTTT
CDR3: CASSSRTGPKGPDTQYF

length: 13
V: TRBV7-2
size: few
D: NA
J: TRBJ1-5
DNA: TGTGCCAGCAGCGTGAATAGCAATCAGCCCCAGCATTTT
CDR3: CASSVNSNQPQHF

length: 14
V: TRBV7-8
size: NA
D: TRBD2
J: TRBJ2-7
DNA: TGTGCCAGCAGCCTGCGCGGGGGGATCTACGAGCAGTACTTC
CDR3: CASSLRGGIYEQYF

length: 13
V: TRBV11-1
size: few
D: TRBD2
J: TRBJ2-3
DNA: TGTGCCAGCAGTTGGACTAGCGGAGATACGCAGTATTTT
CDR3: CASSWTSGDTQYF

length: 15
V: TRBV9
size: once
D: TRBD1
J: TRBJ2-2
DNA: TGTGCCTCCAAGGAGGGGACAGGAGACACCGGGGAGCTGTTTTTT
CDR3: CASKEGTGDTGELFF

length: 17
V: TRBV7-8
size: NA
D: TRBD2
J: TRBJ2-1
DNA: TGTGCCAGCAGCTTGACTAGCGGGGGGACTACCAGGGATGAGCAGTTCTTC
CDR3: CASSLTSGGTTRDEQFF

length: 15
V: TRBV11-2
size: NA
D: NA
J: TRBJ2-5
DNA: TGTGCCAGCAGCTCCAAACTGGGACGCGAAGAGACCCAGTACTTC
CDR3: CASSSKLGREETQYF

length: 15
V: TRBV28
size: NA
D: TRBD1
J: TRBJ1-5
DNA: TGTGCCAGCAGTCATATGACAGGGAAACACCAGCCCCAGCATTTT
CDR3: CASSHMTGKHQPQHF

length: 17
V: TRBV6-2/TRBV6-3
size: NA
D: TRBD2
J: TRBJ2-1
DNA: TGTGCCAGCAGTGGACTAGCGGGAGGAGATTCCTACAATGAGCAGTTCTTC
CDR3: CASSGLAGGDSYNEQFF

length: 14
V: TRBV4-1
size: NA
D: TRBD2
J: TRBJ2-5
DNA: TGCGCCAGCAGCCATTATAGCGGGCAAGAGACCCAGTACTTC
CDR3: CASSHYSGQETQYF

length: 14
V: TRBV30
size: many
D: NA
J: TRBJ1-1
DNA: TGTGCCTGGTCCCCTCTGGACTCCCGACCCGAAGCTTTCTTT
CDR3: CAWSPLDSRPEAFF

length: 14
V: TRBV7-2
size: once
D: NA
J: TRBJ2-7
DNA: TGTGCCAGCAGAATTACGGGTGTTACCTACGAGCAGTACTTC
CDR3: CASRITGVTYEQYF

length: 13
V: TRBV6-6
size: NA
D: NA
J: TRBJ2-1
DNA: TGTGCCAGCAGCGACTTTACAGGGACTGAGCAGTTCTTC
CDR3: CASSDFTGTEQFF

length: 16
V: TRBV4-2
size: few
D: NA
J: TRBJ1-1
DNA: TGTGCCAGCAGCCAAGACCGGGCAACCTGGGGGCGTGAAGCTTTCTTT
CDR3: CASSQDRATWGREAFF

length: 16
V: TRBV4-1
size: NA
D: NA
J: TRBJ2-3
DNA: TGCGCCAGCAGCCAAGATGGGACGGCCACCACAGATACGCAGTATTTT
CDR3: CASSQDGTATTDTQYF

length: 15
V: TRBV11-2
size: NA
D: TRBD1
J: TRBJ2-1
DNA: TGTGCCAGCAGCTTAGATAGGGGGCTGGGGAATGAGCAGTTCTTC
CDR3: CASSLDRGLGNEQFF

length: 15
V: TRBV6-2/TRBV6-3
size: NA
D: NA
J: TRBJ1-5
DNA: TGTGCCAGCAGCCCCGGAGGAGTCGGGGGTCAGCCCCAGCATTTT
CDR3: CASSPGGVGGQPQHF

length: 15
V: TRBV7-9
size: NA
D: NA
J: TRBJ1-5
DNA: TGTGCCAGCAGCTTAGACAGCGGGGGCAATCAGCCCCAGCATTTT
CDR3: CASSLDSGGNQPQHF

length: 13
V: TRBV20-1
size: few
D: TRBD2
J: TRBJ2-7
DNA: TGCAGTGCTAGTGCTAGCGGGGGTTACGAGCAGTACTTC
CDR3: CSASASGGYEQYF

length: 14
V: TRBV7-8
size: NA
D: TRBD2
J: TRBJ2-7
DNA: TGTGCCAGCAGCTTTAGCGGGGGGAGCTACGAGCAGTACTTC
CDR3: CASSFSGGSYEQYF

length: 15
V: TRBV28
size: few
D: TRBD2
J: TRBJ2-3
DNA: TGTGCCAGCAGTCCCCACATAGCGGGAGTTGATACGCAGTATTTT
CDR3: CASSPHIAGVDTQYF

length: 13
V: TRBV5-6
size: few
D: NA
J: TRBJ2-1
DNA: TGTGCCAGCGGCCTCAGGGCCTACAATGAGCAGTTCTTC
CDR3: CASGLRAYNEQFF

length: 19
V: TRBV2
size: many
D: TRBD2
J: TRBJ2-5
DNA: TGTGCCAGCCGCGCGACCTTAGCGGGGGCCTACCGGGAGGAAGAGACCCAGTACTTC
CDR3: CASRATLAGAYREEETQYF

length: 18
V: TRBV6-1
size: few
D: NA
J: TRBJ1-2
DNA: TGTGCCAGCAGTGAAGGCGCAGGGACGAACCCGCGACGCTATGGCTACACCTTC
CDR3: CASSEGAGTNPRRYGYTF

length: 15
V: TRBV6-5
size: few
D: TRBD1
J: TRBJ2-2
DNA: TGTGCCAGCAGTTACGTTGCAGGGGGAACCGGGGAGCTGTTTTTT
CDR3: CASSYVAGGTGELFF

length: 17
V: TRBV10-3
size: few
D: NA
J: TRBJ2-7
DNA: TGTGCCATCAGTGAGTTCAATGAGCCAAACTTTCACTACGAGCAGTACTTC
CDR3: CAISEFNEPNFHYEQYF

length: 15
V: TRBV7-2
size: NA
D: TRBD2
J: TRBJ2-1
DNA: TGTGCCAGCAATCTAGTAGCGGGAGGTGGGAATGAGCAGTTCTTC
CDR3: CASNLVAGGGNEQFF

length: 14
V: TRBV7-8
size: few
D: TRBD1
J: TRBJ2-7
DNA: TGTGCCAGCGGCAATGGACAGGGCATCTACGAGCAGTACTTC
CDR3: CASGNGQGIYEQYF

length: 16
V: TRBV28
size: NA
D: TRBD2
J: TRBJ2-1
DNA: TGTGCCAGCAGTTCCTCCGGGACTAGCGTCTACAATGAGCAGTTCTTC
CDR3: CASSSSGTSVYNEQFF

length: 11
V: TRBV11-2
size: few
D: NA
J: TRBJ2-3
DNA: TGTGCCAGCAGCTTGCCGGATACGCAGTATTTT
CDR3: CASSLPDTQYF

length: 14
V: TRBV9
size: NA
D: NA
J: TRBJ2-7
DNA: TGTGCCAGCAGCCTCGGGGCAGCCGCCTACGAGCAGTACTTC
CDR3: CASSLGAAAYEQYF

length: 12
V: TRBV5-4
size: few
D: NA
J: TRBJ2-7
DNA: TGTGCCAGCAGCACGAGGACAGACGAGCAGTACTTC
CDR3: CASSTRTDEQYF

length: 16
V: TRBV2
size: NA
D: TRBD2
J: TRBJ2-3
DNA: TGTGCCAGCAGTTTTGGGACTAGCGAGGCCGCAGATACGCAGTATTTT
CDR3: CASSFGTSEAADTQYF

length: 17
V: TRBV20-1
size: NA
D: NA
J: TRBJ2-3
DNA: TGCAGTGCTAGAGATGAGGTAGCGGAATCTAGCACAGATACGCAGTATTTT
CDR3: CSARDEVAESSTDTQYF

length: 16
V: TRBV7-2
size: few
D: NA
J: TRBJ1-5
DNA: TGTGCCAGCAGCTTCGGGGGAGAGGAAGGCAATCAGCCCCAGCATTTT
CDR3: CASSFGGEEGNQPQHF

length: 14
V: TRBV12-3/TRBV12-4
size: few
D: NA
J: TRBJ1-1
DNA: TGTGCCAGCAGTTTCCAGGGATCGAACACTGAAGCTTTCTTT
CDR3: CASSFQGSNTEAFF

length: 16
V: TRBV12-3/TRBV12-4
size: NA
D: NA
J: TRBJ1-1
DNA: TGTGCCAGCAGTCCTCCCTTATTTCATTTGAACACTGAAGCTTTCTTT
CDR3: CASSPPLFHLNTEAFF

length: 16
V: TRBV5-6
size: many
D: TRBD1
J: TRBJ2-2
DNA: TGTGCCAGCAGCTTGCGACAGGGGATAGACACCGGGGAGCTGTTTTTT
CDR3: CASSLRQGIDTGELFF

length: 14
V: TRBV12-3/TRBV12-4
size: few
D: NA
J: TRBJ1-4
DNA: TGTGCCAGCAGTTTATTGGGGGTCCGGGAAAAACTGTTTTTT
CDR3: CASSLLGVREKLFF

length: 14
V: TRBV6-2/TRBV6-3
size: large
D: TRBD2
J: TRBJ2-3
DNA: TGTGCCAGCAGTGGACTAGCGGGAGAAGATACGCAGTATTTT
CDR3: CASSGLAGEDTQYF

length: 15
V: TRBV5-5
size: few
D: NA
J: TRBJ2-1
DNA: TGTGCCAGCACCTCAACAGGGAGCTCCTACAATGAGCAGTTCTTC
CDR3: CASTSTGSSYNEQFF

length: 11
V: TRBV6-2/TRBV6-3
size: few
D: NA
J: TRBJ1-2
DNA: TGTGCCAGCAGTTACTCGAATGGCTACACCTTC
CDR3: CASSYSNGYTF

length: 10
V: TRBV12-3/TRBV12-4
size: few
D: NA
J: TRBJ2-1
DNA: TGTGCCAGCAGTGGGACTCCTATGGTCTTC
CDR3: CASSGTPMVF

length: 13
V: TRBV12-3/TRBV12-4
size: few
D: NA
J: TRBJ1-1
DNA: TGTGCCAGCCGATTAGGGGGGGACACTGAAGCTTTCTTT
CDR3: CASRLGGDTEAFF

length: 13
V: TRBV28
size: few
D: NA
J: TRBJ2-5
DNA: TGTGCCAGCAGTTTTGTAGGAGAAGAGACCCAGTACTTC
CDR3: CASSFVGEETQYF

length: 14
V: TRBV11-2
size: few
D: TRBD1
J: TRBJ1-1
DNA: TGTGCCAGCAGCTTGGGACAGGGGTACTTTGAAGCTTTCTTT
CDR3: CASSLGQGYFEAFF

length: 14
V: TRBV18
size: NA
D: TRBD1
J: TRBJ1-1
DNA: TGTGCCAGCTCCCCCGGCAAGGACAGGGGTAAAGCTTTCTTT
CDR3: CASSPGKDRGKAFF

length: 13
V: TRBV7-9
size: few
D: TRBD1
J: TRBJ1-4
DNA: TGTGCCGCCGGGGACAGGGTTAATGAAAAACTGTTTTTT
CDR3: CAAGDRVNEKLFF

length: 15
V: TRBV7-6
size: many
D: TRBD2
J: TRBJ2-7
DNA: TGTGCCAGCAGCTTTGGGAGGGCTGGAGCCTACGAGCAGTACTTC
CDR3: CASSFGRAGAYEQYF

length: 17
V: TRBV4-1
size: few
D: NA
J: TRBJ2-1
DNA: TGCGCCAGCAGCCACCGCGGTCTCGGGAAGTCCTACAATGAGCAGTTCTTC
CDR3: CASSHRGLGKSYNEQFF